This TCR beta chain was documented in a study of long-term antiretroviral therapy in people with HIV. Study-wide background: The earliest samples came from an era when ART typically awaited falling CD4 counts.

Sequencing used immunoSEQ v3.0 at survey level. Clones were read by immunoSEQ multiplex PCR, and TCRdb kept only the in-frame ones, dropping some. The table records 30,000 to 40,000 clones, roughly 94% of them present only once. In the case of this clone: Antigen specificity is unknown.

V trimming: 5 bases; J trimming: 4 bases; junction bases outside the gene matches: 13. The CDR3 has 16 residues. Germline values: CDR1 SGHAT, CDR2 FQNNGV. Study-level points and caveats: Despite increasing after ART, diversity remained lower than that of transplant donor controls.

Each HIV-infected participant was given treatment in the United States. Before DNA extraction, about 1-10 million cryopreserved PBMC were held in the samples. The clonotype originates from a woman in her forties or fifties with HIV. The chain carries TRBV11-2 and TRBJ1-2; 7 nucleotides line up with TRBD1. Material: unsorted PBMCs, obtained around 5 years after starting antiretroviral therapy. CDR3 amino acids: CASSEKTGNDRYGYTF. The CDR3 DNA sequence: TGTGCCAGCAGCGAAAAGACAGGGAACGATCGCTATGGCTACACCTTC.